This T cell receptor beta chain originates from a study of T cell responses to AZD1222 COVID-19 vaccine. Study results and limitations: Dominant CD4 TCR responses targeted spike regions 160-218 and 743-854.

The CDR3 consists of 16 residues. Per the germline V gene, CDR1 is SGHRS and CDR2 is YFSETQ. The J segment lost 2 bases and the V segment lost 1 base, leaving 2 bases of the junction unmatched. Worth noting for this clone: Its antigen is not known.

Profiling relied on immunoSEQ multiplex PCR, and the TCRdb table lists in-frame clones only, not all of them. In the table there are just over 60,000 clones, roughly 70% of which are singletons. This TCR came from an adult in good health. The sample consisted of peripheral blood, taken on day 0 of AZD1222 vaccination. The chain combines TRBV5-1 with TRBJ2-2; 10 positions match TRBD2. CDR3 loop: CASSLRLAGNTGELFF. For the CDR3, the DNA is TGCGCCAGCAGCTTGAGACTAGCGGGTAACACCGGGGAGCTGTTTTTT.